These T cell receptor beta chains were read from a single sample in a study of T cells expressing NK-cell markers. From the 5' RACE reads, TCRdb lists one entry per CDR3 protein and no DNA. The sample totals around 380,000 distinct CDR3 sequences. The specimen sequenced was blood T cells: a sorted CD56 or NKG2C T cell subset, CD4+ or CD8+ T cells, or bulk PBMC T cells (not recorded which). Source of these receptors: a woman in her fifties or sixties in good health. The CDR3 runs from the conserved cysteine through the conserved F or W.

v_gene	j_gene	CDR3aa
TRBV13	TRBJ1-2	CASSGTGTEPSYGYTF
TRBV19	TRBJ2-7	CASSTPGLAGGHEQYF
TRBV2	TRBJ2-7	CASREPPGEQYF
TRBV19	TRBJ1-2	CASNREHGYTF
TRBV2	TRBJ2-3	CASRVAGGRNTDTQYF
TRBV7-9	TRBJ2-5	CASTLLTKETQYF
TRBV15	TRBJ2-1	CATRPYDAPGQQFF
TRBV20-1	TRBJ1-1	CSARDLGQGGTEAFF
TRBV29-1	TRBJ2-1	CSALLSSYNEQFF
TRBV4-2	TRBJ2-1	CASSQPPAGNEQFF
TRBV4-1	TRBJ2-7	CASSHTLADSTPSYEQYF
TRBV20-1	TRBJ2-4	CSAPVSAGGENIQYF
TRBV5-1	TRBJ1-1	CASSPSDFANTEAFF
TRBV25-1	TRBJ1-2	CASSDHRTGRGYTF
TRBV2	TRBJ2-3	CASASTSVSDTQYF
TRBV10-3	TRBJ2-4	CAIGDGSKNIQYF
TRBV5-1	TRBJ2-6	CASSPFSSGANVLTF
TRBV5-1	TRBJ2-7	CASSLVAGEVYEQYF
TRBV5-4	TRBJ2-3	CASSPVGSDGTQYF
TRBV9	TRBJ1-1	CASSTTGAEAFF
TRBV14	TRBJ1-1	CASARSRNTEAFF
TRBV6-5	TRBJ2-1	CASSAGTSYNEQFF
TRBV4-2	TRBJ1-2	CASSQDRVRGYTF